The clone carrying this T cell receptor beta chain was seen only once. This CDR3 contains 17 residues. CDR1 is LNHDA and CDR2 is SQIVND in the germline V gene (reference sequence). After removal of 5 bases from V and 2 bases from J, the junction contained 14 bases not matched to a gene. The data were obtained in a study of blood T cell repertoires in COVID-19. Per the study methods: Quantification of nucleated cells was approximated via reference gene primer amplification. Assay used: immunoSEQ multiplex PCR; TCRdb lists only in-frame clones, some missing. That table gives V, J and clone size, and the DNA gave D and trimming. Of 190,000 or so clones in the sample, 70% to 90% were seen once.

The chain carries TRBV19 and TRBJ1-2, with 7 positions matching TRBD1. This receptor was obtained from a man in his forties with active or convalescent COVID-19. The source material was peripheral blood. The CDR3 loop is CASSLPTGLGVNYGYTF. The DNA for the CDR3 is TGTGCCAGTAGTCTCCCGACAGGGTTGGGAGTCAACTATGGCTACACCTTC.